The text below deals with one TCR beta chain. What it binds is not known. This sample was included in a study of OX40 agonist ivuxolimab in advanced cancers. Study details: Ivuxolimab was delivered to patients intravenously every 2 weeks at doses spanning 0.01 to 10 mg/kg.

Regarding the study as a whole: Expanded clones were, on average, more numerous among CD8+ T cells than CD4+.

Peripheral blood came from all dose cohorts at three timepoints. Germline V gene data show CDR1 as MNHNY and CDR2 as SVGAGI (reference sequence). This CDR3 has 16 amino acids. The V and J ends lost 6 bases and 5 bases, in that order; junction bases with no gene match: 6. TCRdb's table, derived via immunoSEQ multiplex PCR, lists solely in-frame clones and lacks some. The sample carries some 46,000 clones, roughly 94% recorded once. The clonotype was recovered from an adult with an advanced solid tumor such as melanoma, head and neck, liver or kidney cancer. The chain has TRBV6-6 and TRBJ2-1; the match to TRBD2 covers 14 bases. The specimen was CD4+ or CD8+ T cells sorted from blood, collected in a trial of the OX40 agonist ivuxolimab. The CDR3 loop is CASRRLAGGRNNEQFF. The CDR3 nucleotides read TGTGCCAGCAGGCGACTAGCGGGAGGGAGGAACAATGAGCAGTTCTTC.